The rows below give T cell receptor beta chains drawn from one sample of a study of T cell responses to AZD1222 COVID-19 vaccine. Profiled with immunoSEQ multiplex PCR; TCRdb holds only in-frame clones, not every one. This table has approximately 50,000 clones, 75% to 90% appearing once. This sample comprised peripheral blood, obtained 28 days after the second AZD1222 dose. These receptors originate from an adult who received the AZD1222 COVID-19 vaccine. Both conserved end residues are part of each CDR3. Fields, in order: J gene, CDR3 length, V gene, CDR3 protein.

TRBJ2-7	16	TRBV30	CAWRAPTIDRGYEQYF
TRBJ2-1	15	TRBV14	CASSEPGLAWNEQFF
TRBJ1-5	13	TRBV12-3/TRBV12-4	CASRPDSNQPQHF
TRBJ1-6	15	TRBV11-1	CASRTGTGFNSPLHF
TRBJ1-3	14	TRBV5-6	CASSFLSSGNTIYF
TRBJ2-7	16	TRBV18	CASSPPSGGTVYEQYF
TRBJ1-5	15	TRBV7-5	CARSLVGNSNQPQHF
TRBJ2-5	13	TRBV5-1	CASRAGVQETQYF
TRBJ1-2	11	TRBV30	CACDPPRSYTF
TRBJ2-1	18	TRBV4-3	CASSQDPEGGRGYNEQFF
TRBJ2-3	16	TRBV5-4	CASSSRSGGGADTQYF
TRBJ1-6	17	TRBV18	CASSPPVRAGLRAPLHF
TRBJ2-2	15	TRBV6-5	CASIPTGGNTGELFF
TRBJ1-4	13	TRBV15	CATNRQGREKLFF
TRBJ2-2	16	TRBV9	CASSGASGSNTGELFF
TRBJ2-2	15	TRBV6-2/TRBV6-3	CASSYRPLNTGELFF
TRBJ2-6	15	TRBV19	CASSPQWAGANVLTF
TRBJ1-4	16	TRBV15	CATSRAGRATNEKLFF
TRBJ2-7	13	TRBV18	CASSSGTLYEQYF
TRBJ2-3	15	TRBV5-5	CASSFSVLSTDTQYF
TRBJ2-7	11	TRBV7-9	CASSSYYEQYF
TRBJ1-1	12	TRBV7-2	CASSSGGPEAFF
TRBJ2-7	12	TRBV7-2	CASSPTHYEQYF
TRBJ2-5	14	TRBV5-1	CASSVEGERETQYF
TRBJ1-2	14	TRBV19	CASSIKTGNYGYTF
TRBJ2-7	13	TRBV14	CASSLQGGSEQYF
TRBJ1-6	15	TRBV4-1	CASSQVDRTNSPLHF
TRBJ2-5	15	TRBV6-5	CASSFRLGGQETQYF
TRBJ1-5	13	TRBV6-2/TRBV6-3	CASSYSGDQPQHF
TRBJ2-7	11	TRBV2	CASSEAYEQYF
TRBJ1-2	15	TRBV6-5	CASSYSNRGPYGYTF
TRBJ1-4	15	TRBV19	CASSFSRGVKEKLFF
TRBJ2-2	14	TRBV7-9	CASRQDSDTGELFF
TRBJ2-1	18	TRBV28	CASSLALRLAGSYNEQFF
TRBJ1-2	14	TRBV19	CASSPDRANYGYTF
TRBJ2-3	15	TRBV7-3	CASSPIAGRTDTQYF
TRBJ1-1	15	TRBV6-5	CASSITGAGDTEAFF
TRBJ1-4	13	TRBV28	CALSSGDNEKLFF
TRBJ2-2	17	TRBV5-1	CASSPGTGGDVGGELFF
TRBJ1-2	13	TRBV7-9	CASSQNRNYGYTF
TRBJ2-3	14	TRBV4-3	CASSQAGGTDTQYF
TRBJ2-1	15	TRBV6-1	CASSEEGTVYNEQFF
TRBJ1-6	13	TRBV29-1	CSARQGDNSPLHF
TRBJ2-3	17	TRBV28	CASSPGTSGGRTDTQYF
TRBJ1-5	13	TRBV5-4	CASSLDQGQPQHF
TRBJ2-2	13	TRBV5-5	CASSRAPAGELFF
TRBJ2-7	15	TRBV14	CASSQGRLRRYEQYF
TRBJ2-6	13	TRBV6-2/TRBV6-3	CASGHTGANVLTF
TRBJ2-7	11	TRBV4-1	CASRGEEEQYF
TRBJ1-6	13	TRBV3-1/TRBV3-2	CASSQDALEPLHF
TRBJ1-3	13	TRBV18	CASSLSAGNTIYF
TRBJ2-5	12	TRBV23-1	CASSPDGETQYF
TRBJ1-1	14	TRBV23-1	CASSPFERNTEAFF